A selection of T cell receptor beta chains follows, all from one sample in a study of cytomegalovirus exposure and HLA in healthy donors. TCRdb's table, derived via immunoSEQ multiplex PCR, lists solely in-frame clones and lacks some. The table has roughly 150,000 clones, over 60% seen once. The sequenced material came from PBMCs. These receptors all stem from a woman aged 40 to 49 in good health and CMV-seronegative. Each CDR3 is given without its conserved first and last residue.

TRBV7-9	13	ASSLRTASTDTQY
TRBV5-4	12	AIGLREGNSPLH
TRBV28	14	ASSSRMGSQKDTQY
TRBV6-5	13	ASRVLAGGPETQY
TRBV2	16	ASSGTWSGRKRSYGYT
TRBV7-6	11	VSSLSGPETQY
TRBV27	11	ASSLYKGTEAF
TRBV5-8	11	ASSPTGLEPQH
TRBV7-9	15	ASSRSSLGPGLYGYT
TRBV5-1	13	ASSLGGSGEEGYT
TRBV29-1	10	SGLDFNYGYT
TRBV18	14	ASSPRDSPWGGELF
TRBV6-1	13	ASSLLQGADTEAF
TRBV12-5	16	ASGLVPPPSGGINEQF